The source of this T cell receptor beta chain is a study of identical twins. General study findings and limits: Fewer insertions marked abundant cord blood beta clonotypes; young adult naive trended weakly, memory not at all.

As to this clonotype: Its antigen is unidentified.

A universal primer binding site was introduced by template switching. The final cDNA contained unique molecular identifiers. Using its own MiXCR run on the 5' RACE reads, TCRdb lists one record per CDR3 protein. Among about 250,000 distinct CDR3 sequences, around 8.3% were seen once, and the ten largest hold around 3%. Each donor was a healthy Caucasian. Germline V CDR1 and CDR2: MRHNA, SNTAGT. The V gene end was trimmed by 2 bases and the J gene end by 8 bases; junction bases not matched to a gene: 5. This CDR3 has 13 amino acids. This sample was also put to use in a study of yellow fever vaccine responses in identical twins.

Sequenced sample: CD8+ T cells sorted from blood. The receptor comes from a woman in her late teens or twenties in good health. The chain couples TRBV6-4 to TRBJ1-1; TRBD1 matches 7 bases. In nucleotides, the CDR3 is TGTGCCAGCAGTGACACAGGGGCTGGCGAAGCTTTCTTT. It codes for CASSDTGAGEAFF.